The 13 T cell receptor beta chains given below trace back to one sample, sequenced in a study of molecular identifiers for immune sequencing clone quantification. MiXCR was run by TCRdb on the PCR reads, yielding one entry per CDR3 protein. The table records about 640,000 distinct CDR3 sequences, roughly 21% of them present only once. Sequencing was carried out using naive CD8+ T cells from blood, with Jurkat cell RNA spiked in. Specified subset: FACS-sorted CD8+CD4-CCR7+CD45RA+ naive T cells. The receptor source for this set is a human donor in good health. Some libraries in this study had Jurkat cell RNA spiked in.

Points on this clonotype: A read error may explain this, as a much larger clone is one base away. The chain joins TRBV5-6 to TRBJ2-7; TRBD1 might be the D (6 bases). Germline lookup yields CDR1 SGHDT and CDR2 YYEEEE. V lost 0 bases, J lost 5 bases, and 15 bases lay in between. The CDR3 covers 15 residues. The CDR3 sequence is CASSLGRGYAHEQYF. The CDR3 DNA sequence: TGTGCCAGCAGCTTGGGAAGGGGGTATGCCCACGAGCAGTACTTC.

This clonotype has ten or more counts. The chain links TRBV19 to TRBJ2-2; the match to TRBD1 covers 7 bases. This CDR3 has 16 residues. CDR1 is LNHDA, CDR2 SQIVND, per germline (reference sequence). The trim removed 7 bases at V and 4 bases at J, leaving 12 bases unmatched. The CDR3 spells CASNPPTGRGTGELFF. The CDR3 nucleotides read TGTGCCAGTAATCCCCCGACAGGGAGAGGCACCGGGGAGCTGTTTTTT. Using reference TRBV19 and TRBJ2-2 for the parts outside the CDR3, the full variable domain is DGGITQSPKYLFRKEGQNVTLSCEQNLNHDAMYWYRQDPGQGLRLIYYSQIVNDFQKGDIAEGYSVSREKKESFPLTVTSAQKNPTAFYLCASNPPTGRGTGELFFGEGSRLTVL.

Many counts were recorded for this clonotype. CDR3 bases: TGCAGTGCGCTTACAGGGATCGCCGATACGCAGTATTTT. Protein product: CSALTGIADTQYF. This chain connects TRBV20-1 to TRBJ2-3, with D tentatively TRBD1 (6 bases). V shed 6 bases and J shed 6 bases, with 16 bases lying between them. The CDR3 is 13 amino acids. CDR1 is DFQATT, CDR2 SNEGSKA, per germline (reference sequence).

This clonotype occurred many times. This chain uses TRBV28 with TRBJ2-7, with D unresolved. In germline, CDR1 is MDHEN, CDR2 SYDVKM. Trimming removed 2 bases at V and 1 base at J, with 12 bases between. The CDR3 has 15 residues. CDR3 coding DNA: TGTGCCAGCAGTTTAGGGCGGACCACATCCTACGAGCAGTACTTC. Residues: CASSLGRTTSYEQYF.

This chain links TRBV7-9 with TRBJ1-2, with D possibly matching TRBD1 (5 bases). Germline V gene lookup returns CDR1 SEHNR and CDR2 FQNEAQ (reference sequence). The CDR3 contains 15 residues. Trimming stripped 7 bases from V and 0 bases from J, with 15 bases between. CDR3 residues: CASKLDGTANYGYTF. The CDR3 DNA reads TGTGCCAGCAAACTAGACGGGACCGCTAACTATGGCTACACCTTC.

At least ten counts were recorded for this clonotype. The J gene is TRBJ1-1, the V gene TRBV5-1, with D uncertain. Germline CDR1 is SGHRS and CDR2 is YFSETQ. V dropped 0 bases and J dropped 1 base, with 7 bases sitting between them. CDR3 length: 14 amino acids. CDR3 DNA: TGCGCCAGCAGCTTGGCAACCGGGAACACTGAAGCTTTCTTT. Protein product: CASSLATGNTEAFF. The full variable domain, rest sourced from reference TRBV5-1 and TRBJ1-1, is KAGVTQTPRYLIKTRGQQVTLSCSPISGHRSVSWYQQTPGQGLQFLFEYFSETQRNKGNFPGRFSGRQFSNSRSEMNVSTLELGDSALYLCASSLATGNTEAFFGQGTRLTVV.

This clonotype occurred many times. This rearrangement joins TRBV4-3 to TRBJ2-7, with a tentative D call TRBD1 (6 bases). In germline, CDR1 is LGHNA, CDR2 YSLEER. The CDR3 length is 16 residues. V was cut by 2 bases and J by 0 bases, with 14 bases left in between. CDR3 sequence: CASSQSLTGSSYEQYF. As DNA, the CDR3 is TGCGCCAGCAGCCAATCACTTACAGGGTCCTCCTACGAGCAGTACTTC.

This clonotype was counted a few times. The chain combines TRBV29-1 with TRBJ1-1, with 9 bases lining up with TRBD1. Germline loops: CDR1 SQVTM, CDR2 ANQGSEA. CDR3 size: 14 residues. V shed 7 bases, J shed 3 bases, and the junction held 9 bases outside the gene matches. The CDR3: CSAVVGQGDTEAFF. In nucleotides, the CDR3 is TGCAGCGCCGTAGTGGGACAGGGAGACACTGAAGCTTTCTTT.

At least ten counts were recorded for this clonotype. This rearrangement joins TRBV24-1 to TRBJ2-2; D assignment may be TRBD1 or TRBD2 (5 bases each). CDR3 length: 19 amino acids. Trimming took 3 bases from V and 3 from J, leaving 22 bases between them. CDR1 is KGHDR and CDR2 is SFDVKD in the germline V gene. The chain's CDR3 is CATSDNPGTLGRDTGELFF. The CDR3, as DNA: TGTGCCACCAGTGATAACCCCGGGACCCTAGGGCGGGACACCGGGGAGCTGTTTTTT.

This clonotype showed up many times. The rearrangement joins TRBV20-1 to TRBJ1-4, with D perhaps matching TRBD1 (6 bases). CDR3 length: 14 residues. The V and J ends lost 1 base and 6 bases respectively, with 12 bases between them. The germline V gene encodes CDR1 DFQATT and CDR2 SNEGSKA (reference sequence). The CDR3 loop reads CSARVAQGDEKLFF. DNA for the CDR3: TGCAGTGCTAGAGTCGCACAGGGTGATGAAAAACTGTTTTTT.

This clonotype has only a few counts. The chain couples TRBV13 to TRBJ2-1, with 11 bases aligning to TRBD1. After removal of 4 bases from V and 8 bases from J, the junction contained 31 bases not matched to a gene. This CDR3 is built from 23 residues. CDR1 PRHDT and CDR2 FYEKMQ come from the germline V gene (reference sequence). As DNA, the CDR3 is TGTGCCAGCAGCTCCCGAGACGAACCGGGACAGGGGGGCCCAGGACCTAGATTGGATGAGCAGTTCTTC. It codes for CASSSRDEPGQGGPGPRLDEQFF.

In its sample, this clonotype was seen a few times. This chain connects TRBV4-3 to TRBJ1-4; 8 nucleotides agree with TRBD1. The length of the CDR3 is 15 residues. Per germline, CDR1 LGHNA and CDR2 YSLEER. After removal of 3 bases from V and 7 bases from J, the junction contained 7 bases not matched to a gene. CDR3 sequence: CASSQGTGLSEKLFF. CDR3 bases: TGCGCCAGCAGCCAGGGGACAGGTCTCAGTGAAAAACTGTTTTTT.

As regards this clonotype: One base away lies a much larger clone, so this may be a sequencing read error. The J gene is TRBJ2-7, the V gene TRBV7-9; 8 bases line up with TRBD1. The CDR3 spans 14 residues. The germline gives CDR1 SEHNR, CDR2 FQNEAQ (reference sequence). V lost 5 bases and J lost 5; bases outside the gene matches: 8. The CDR3 nucleotides read TGTGCCAGCAGCGCCCGGACAGGGAGCCACGAGCAGTACTTC. Protein product: CASSARTGSHEQYF.